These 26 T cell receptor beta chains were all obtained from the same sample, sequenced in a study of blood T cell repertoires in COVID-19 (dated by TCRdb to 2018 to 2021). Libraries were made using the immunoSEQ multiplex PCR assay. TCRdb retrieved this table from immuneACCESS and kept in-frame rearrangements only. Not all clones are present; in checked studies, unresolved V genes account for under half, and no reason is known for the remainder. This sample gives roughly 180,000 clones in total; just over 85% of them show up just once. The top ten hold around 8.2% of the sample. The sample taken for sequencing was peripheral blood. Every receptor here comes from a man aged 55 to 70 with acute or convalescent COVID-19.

The CDR3 DNA reads TGCGCCAGCAGCCCAATTCCGGGACAGGGGACGGAGACCCAGTACTTC. Its translation is CASSPIPGQGTETQYF. This chain links TRBV5-1 with TRBJ2-5, with 10 nucleotides matching TRBD1. Germline assignment: CDR1 SGHRS and CDR2 YFSETQ. CDR3 length: 16 residues. Losses at the gene ends were 4 bases for V and 5 bases for J; bases not matched to a gene: 11.

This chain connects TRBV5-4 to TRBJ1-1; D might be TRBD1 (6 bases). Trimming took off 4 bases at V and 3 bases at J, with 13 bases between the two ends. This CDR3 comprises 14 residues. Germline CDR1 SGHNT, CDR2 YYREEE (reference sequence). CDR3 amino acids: CASSARDTYTEAFF. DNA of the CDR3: TGTGCCAGCAGCGCACGGGACACCTACACTGAAGCTTTCTTT.

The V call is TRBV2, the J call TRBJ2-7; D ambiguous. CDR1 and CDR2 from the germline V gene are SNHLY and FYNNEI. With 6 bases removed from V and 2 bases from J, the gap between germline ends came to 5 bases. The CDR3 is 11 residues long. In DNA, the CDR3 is TGTGCCAGCAGGAGTACCTACGAGCAGTACTTC. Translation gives CASRSTYEQYF.

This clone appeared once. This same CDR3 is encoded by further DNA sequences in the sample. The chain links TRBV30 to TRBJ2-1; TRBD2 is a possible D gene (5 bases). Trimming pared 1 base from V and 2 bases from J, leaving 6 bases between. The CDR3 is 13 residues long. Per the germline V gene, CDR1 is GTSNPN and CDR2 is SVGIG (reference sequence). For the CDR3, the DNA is TGTGCCTGGAGTGCGGGAACCTACAATGAGCAGTTCTTC. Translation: CAWSAGTYNEQFF.

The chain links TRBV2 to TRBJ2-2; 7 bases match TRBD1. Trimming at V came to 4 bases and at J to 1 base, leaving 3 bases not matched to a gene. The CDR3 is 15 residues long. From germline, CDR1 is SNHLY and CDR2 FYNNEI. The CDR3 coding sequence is TGTGCCAGCAGTGGGACAGGCCGGAACACCGGGGAGCTGTTTTTT. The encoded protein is CASSGTGRNTGELFF.

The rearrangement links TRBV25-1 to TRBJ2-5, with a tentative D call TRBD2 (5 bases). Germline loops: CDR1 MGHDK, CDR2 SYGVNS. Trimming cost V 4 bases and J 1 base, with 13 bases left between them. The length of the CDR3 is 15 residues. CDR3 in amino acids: CASSVGGSGQETQYF. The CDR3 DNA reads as TGTGCCAGCAGTGTGGGTGGGAGTGGCCAAGAGACCCAGTACTTC.

The CDR3 loop reads CASSPTRQGRWSLHF. CDR3 coding DNA: TGTGCCAGCAGTCCCACCCGACAGGGAAGATGGTCCCTCCACTTT. The J gene is TRBJ1-6, the V gene TRBV27; 7 bases align to TRBD1. The V and J ends lost 5 bases and 14 bases, in that order; junction bases with no gene match: 15. Germline V CDR1 and CDR2: MNHEY, SMNVEV (reference sequence). The CDR3 length is 15 residues.

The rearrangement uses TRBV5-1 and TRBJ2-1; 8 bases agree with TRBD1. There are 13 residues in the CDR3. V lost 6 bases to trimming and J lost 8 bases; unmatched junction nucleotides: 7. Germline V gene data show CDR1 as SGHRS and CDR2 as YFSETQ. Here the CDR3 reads CASTRDRFDEQFF. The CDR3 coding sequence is TGCGCCAGCACCAGGGACAGGTTCGATGAGCAGTTCTTC.

For the CDR3, the DNA is TGTGCCAGCTCACCACCTGTGGAGGGTAGGGGCGAGCAGTACTTC. Protein product: CASSPPVEGRGEQYF. This chain links TRBV18 with TRBJ2-7, with a possible D match to TRBD2 (6 bases). The V end lost 0 bases, the J end lost 6 bases, and 15 bases lay between the germline ends. CDR1 is KGHSH and CDR2 is LQKENI in the germline V gene. The CDR3 is made up of 15 amino acids.

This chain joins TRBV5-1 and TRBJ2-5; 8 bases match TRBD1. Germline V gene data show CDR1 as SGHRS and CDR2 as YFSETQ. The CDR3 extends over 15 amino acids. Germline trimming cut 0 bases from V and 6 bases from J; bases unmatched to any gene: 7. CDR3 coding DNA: TGCGCCAGCAGCTTGGAGGCAGGGGGCCGACAGACCCAGTACTTC. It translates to CASSLEAGGRQTQYF.

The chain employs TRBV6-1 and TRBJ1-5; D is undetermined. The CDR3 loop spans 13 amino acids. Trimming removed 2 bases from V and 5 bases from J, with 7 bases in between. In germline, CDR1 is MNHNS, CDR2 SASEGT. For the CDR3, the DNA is TGTGCCAGCAGTGAACGCCAGTATCAGCCCCAGCATTTT. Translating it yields CASSERQYQPQHF.

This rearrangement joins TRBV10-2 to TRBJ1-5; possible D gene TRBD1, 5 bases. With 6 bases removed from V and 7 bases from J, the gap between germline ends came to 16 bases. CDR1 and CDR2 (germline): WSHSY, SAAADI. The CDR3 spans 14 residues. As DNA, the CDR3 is TGCGCCAGCAGCGGGAGCGGGGCGAGGCAGCCCCAGCATTTT. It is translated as CASSGSGARQPQHF.

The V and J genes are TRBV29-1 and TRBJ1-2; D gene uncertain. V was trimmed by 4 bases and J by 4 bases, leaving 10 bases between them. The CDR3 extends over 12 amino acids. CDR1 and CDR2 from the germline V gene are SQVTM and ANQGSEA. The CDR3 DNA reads TGCAGCGTTGGAGGGTCCAGCTATGGCTACACCTTC. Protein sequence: CSVGGSSYGYTF. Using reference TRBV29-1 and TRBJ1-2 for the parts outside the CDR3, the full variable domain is SAVISQKPSRDICQRGTSLTIQCQVDSQVTMMFWYRQQPGQSLTLIATANQGSEATYESGFVIDKFPISRPNLTFSTLTVSNMSPEDSSIYLCSVGGSSYGYTFGSGTRLTVV.

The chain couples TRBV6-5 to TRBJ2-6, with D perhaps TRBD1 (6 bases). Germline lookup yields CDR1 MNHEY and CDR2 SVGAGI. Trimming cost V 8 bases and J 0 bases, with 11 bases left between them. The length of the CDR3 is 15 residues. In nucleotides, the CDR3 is TGTGCCAGCTCTACAGGGAGCTCTGGGGCCAACGTCCTGACTTTC. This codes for CASSTGSSGANVLTF.

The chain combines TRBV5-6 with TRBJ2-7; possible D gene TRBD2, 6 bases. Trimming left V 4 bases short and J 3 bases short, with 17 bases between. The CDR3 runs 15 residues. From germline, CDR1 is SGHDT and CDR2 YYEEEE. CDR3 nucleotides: TGTGCCAGCAGCGTAGGCCCACGGGGAGGCTACGAGCAGTACTTC. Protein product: CASSVGPRGGYEQYF.

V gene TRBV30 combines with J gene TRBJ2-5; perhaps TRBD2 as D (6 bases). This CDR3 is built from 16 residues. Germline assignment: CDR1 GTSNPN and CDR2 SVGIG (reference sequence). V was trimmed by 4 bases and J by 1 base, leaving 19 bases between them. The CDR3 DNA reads TGTGCCTGGAAGATGGCGGACTACCGACTCCAAGAGACCCAGTACTTC. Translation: CAWKMADYRLQETQYF.

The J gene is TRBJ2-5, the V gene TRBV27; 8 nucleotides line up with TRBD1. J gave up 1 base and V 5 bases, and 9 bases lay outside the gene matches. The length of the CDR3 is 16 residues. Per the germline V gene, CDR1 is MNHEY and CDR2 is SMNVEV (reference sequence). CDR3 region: CASSITSGGLQETQYF. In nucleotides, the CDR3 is TGTGCCAGCAGTATCACTTCAGGGGGCCTCCAAGAGACCCAGTACTTC.

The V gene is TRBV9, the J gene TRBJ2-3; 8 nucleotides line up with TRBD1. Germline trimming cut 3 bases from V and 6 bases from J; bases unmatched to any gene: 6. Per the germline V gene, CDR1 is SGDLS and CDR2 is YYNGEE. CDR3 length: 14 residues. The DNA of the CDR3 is TGTGCCAGCAGCGCGGACAGGGTAAAGGATACGCAGTATTTT. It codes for CASSADRVKDTQYF.

Written as DNA, the CDR3 is TGTGCCAGCAGTTTCCGGGGGATAGCTGGCTACACCTTC. Protein product: CASSFRGIAGYTF. The V call is TRBV12-3 or TRBV12-4, the J call TRBJ1-2, with D tentatively TRBD1 (5 bases). This CDR3 is built from 13 residues. The ends were cut back, 3 bases at V and 7 bases at J, with 12 bases in the middle.

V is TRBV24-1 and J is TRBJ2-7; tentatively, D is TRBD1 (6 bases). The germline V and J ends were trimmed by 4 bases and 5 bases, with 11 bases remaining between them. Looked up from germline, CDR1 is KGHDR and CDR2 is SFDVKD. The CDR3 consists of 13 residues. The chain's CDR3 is CATSDPDSDEQYF. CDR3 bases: TGTGCCACCAGTGACCCGGACAGCGACGAGCAGTACTTC.

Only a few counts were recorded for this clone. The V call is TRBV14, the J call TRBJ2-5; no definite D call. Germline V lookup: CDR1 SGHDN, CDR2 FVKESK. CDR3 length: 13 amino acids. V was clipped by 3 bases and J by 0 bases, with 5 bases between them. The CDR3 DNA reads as TGTGCCAGCAGCCATCCTAACCAAGAGACCCAGTACTTC. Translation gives CASSHPNQETQYF.

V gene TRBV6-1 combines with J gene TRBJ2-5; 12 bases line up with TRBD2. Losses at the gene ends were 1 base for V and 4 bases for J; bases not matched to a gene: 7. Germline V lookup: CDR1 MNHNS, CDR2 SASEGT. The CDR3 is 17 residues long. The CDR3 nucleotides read TGTGCCAGCAGTGAAGGACAGACTAGCGGGAGAGGAGAGACCCAGTACTTC. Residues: CASSEGQTSGRGETQYF.

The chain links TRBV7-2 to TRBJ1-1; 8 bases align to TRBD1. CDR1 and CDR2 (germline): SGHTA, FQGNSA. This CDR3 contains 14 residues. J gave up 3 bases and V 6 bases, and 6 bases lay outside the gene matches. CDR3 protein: CASRDKDRDTEAFF. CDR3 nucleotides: TGTGCCAGCAGAGACAAGGACAGGGACACTGAAGCTTTCTTT.

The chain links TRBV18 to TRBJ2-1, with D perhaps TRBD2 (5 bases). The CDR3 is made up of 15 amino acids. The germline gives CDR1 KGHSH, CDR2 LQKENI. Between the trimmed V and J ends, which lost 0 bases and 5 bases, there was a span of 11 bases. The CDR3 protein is CASSPPASPDNEQFF. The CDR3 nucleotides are TGTGCCAGCTCACCACCCGCTAGCCCAGACAATGAGCAGTTCTTC.

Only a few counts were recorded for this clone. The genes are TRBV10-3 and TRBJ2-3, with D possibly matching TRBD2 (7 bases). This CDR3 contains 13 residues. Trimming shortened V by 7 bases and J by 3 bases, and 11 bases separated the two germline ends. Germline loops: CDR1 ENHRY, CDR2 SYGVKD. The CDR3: CAITAGATDTQYF. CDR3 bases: TGTGCCATCACTGCGGGGGCGACAGATACGCAGTATTTT.

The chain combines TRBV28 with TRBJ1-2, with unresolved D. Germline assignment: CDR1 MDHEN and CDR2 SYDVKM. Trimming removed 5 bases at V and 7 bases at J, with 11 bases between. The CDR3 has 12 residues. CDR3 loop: CASSLLFGGYTF. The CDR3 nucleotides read TGTGCCAGCAGTCTTCTATTTGGTGGCTACACCTTC.